The entry below describes one T cell receptor (beta chain). Its antigen remains unknown. This specimen includes other DNA sequences encoding the same CDR3. Here immunoSEQ multiplex PCR was the method, and the copy in TCRdb shows in-frame clones only, minus some. The sample holds under 100,000 clones, roughly 90% seen once. The entry originates in a study of T cell responses to AZD1222 COVID-19 vaccine. Study-level points and caveats: Only a handful of AZD1222 recipients, several in all, had baseline seropositivity. Across the whole spike, CD4 TCRs peaked at regions 160-218 and 743-854. White British ancestry dominated among donors, who included more females, and clonal diversity was possibly underestimated. Scientists sampled the repertoires only once the peak T cell response had passed.

The CDR3 has 13 amino acids. Germline-derived CDR1 and CDR2 are SGHRS and YFSETQ. V was clipped by 3 bases and J by 1 base, with 6 bases between them. The TCR originated in an adult in good health. The chain combines TRBV5-1 with TRBJ2-3; D is uncertain. Material: peripheral blood, obtained on day 0 of AZD1222 vaccination. The CDR3 DNA is TGCGCCAGCAGCTCCCAGGGCACAGATACGCAGTATTTT. Its translation: CASSSQGTDTQYF.